These 18 T cell receptor beta chains were all obtained from the same sample, sequenced in a study of glioma-infiltrating T cells after dendritic cell vaccination. The method was immunoSEQ multiplex PCR; TCRdb's version includes in-frame clones alone and lacks a portion of them. The sample consists of tens of thousands of clones, about 81% of them appearing once. The material was blood, obtained before dendritic cell vaccination. The receptors come from a human donor with glioblastoma.

The chain joins TRBV5-1 to TRBJ2-7; 16 nucleotides match TRBD2. Per the germline V gene, CDR1 is SGHRS and CDR2 is YFSETQ. This CDR3 comprises 19 residues. V dropped 3 bases and J dropped 3; count of bases not matched to a gene: 12. CDR3 sequence: CASSSAGLAGGLRYYEQYF. For the CDR3, the DNA is TGCGCCAGCAGCTCCGCGGGACTAGCGGGGGGGCTAAGGTACTACGAGCAGTACTTC.

This clone was observed a single time. The V call is TRBV6-6, the J call TRBJ1-1, with unresolved D. V lost 6 bases to trimming and J lost 0 bases, with 8 bases between them. The CDR3 sequence is 13 residues long. Germline V CDR1 and CDR2: MNHNY, SVGAGI (reference sequence). The CDR3 reads CASSQAVNTEAFF. In DNA form, the CDR3 reads TGTGCCAGCAGCCAGGCAGTGAACACTGAAGCTTTCTTT.

This clone was detected once. This chain links TRBV7-2 with TRBJ1-2, with D unclear. With 5 bases removed from V and 2 bases from J, the gap between germline ends came to 15 bases. Germline CDR1 reads SGHTA; CDR2 reads FQGNSA. This CDR3 is built from 15 residues. Here the CDR3 reads CASSHQVGMNYGYTF. DNA for the CDR3: TGTGCCAGCAGCCACCAGGTCGGAATGAACTATGGCTACACCTTC. The full variable domain, with the rest looked up from reference TRBV7-2 and TRBJ1-2, is GAGVSQSPSNKVTEKGKDVELRCDPISGHTALYWYRQSLGQGLEFLIYFQGNSAPDKSGLPSDRFSAERTGGSVSTLTIQRTQQEDSAVYLCASSHQVGMNYGYTFGSGTRLTVV.

As concerns this clone: At one boundary the junction diverges from the germline segment, which might be a read error. This sequence joins TRBV7-7 and TRBJ2-5; D unresolved. Germline V lookup: CDR1 SSHAT, CDR2 FNYEAQ (reference sequence). The CDR3 has 14 amino acids. DNA of the CDR3: TGTGCTAGCAGCTTAGGGCTAGACCAAGAGACCCAGTACTTC. It yields the protein CASSLGLDQETQYF.

The chain joins TRBV30 to TRBJ1-5, with a possible D match to TRBD1 (5 bases). CDR3 length: 13 amino acids. Per the germline V gene, CDR1 is GTSNPN and CDR2 is SVGIG (reference sequence). V lost 5 bases and J 7 bases, leaving 15 bases between the germline ends. CDR3: CAWGQGRGQPQHF. The CDR3 coding sequence is TGTGCCTGGGGCCAGGGAAGAGGACAGCCCCAGCATTTT.

This chain connects TRBV6-6 to TRBJ2-2; tentatively, D is TRBD2 (7 bases). This CDR3 contains 16 residues. V lost 0 bases and J 6 bases, leaving 14 bases between the germline ends. The germline V gene encodes CDR1 MNHNY and CDR2 SVGAGI (reference sequence). CDR3 amino acids: CASSYSGGPTPGELFF. For the CDR3, the DNA is TGTGCCAGCAGTTACTCGGGGGGGCCTACACCCGGGGAGCTGTTTTTT.

This chain links TRBV6-5 with TRBJ2-2; 7 bases map to TRBD1. Germline V gene sequence: CDR1 MNHEY, CDR2 SVGAGI. V shed 6 bases and J 6 bases; nucleotides not matched to a gene: 7. The CDR3 loop spans 14 amino acids. The CDR3 loop is CASRLTGFAGELFF. The CDR3 bases are TGTGCCAGCAGGCTGACAGGGTTCGCCGGGGAGCTGTTTTTT.

This chain joins TRBV6-5 and TRBJ1-6, with 7 bases that match TRBD1. In germline, CDR1 is MNHEY, CDR2 SVGAGI. Trimming cost V 4 bases and J 10 bases; bases outside gene matches: 10. CDR3 size: 15 residues. The CDR3 reads CASSLQGQIRSPLHF. DNA of the CDR3: TGTGCCAGCAGTTTACAGGGGCAGATTAGGTCACCCCTCCACTTT.

The rearrangement joins TRBV4-2 to TRBJ1-2, with TRBD1 matching 10 bases. CDR1 is LGHNA, CDR2 YNFKEQ, per germline. The V gene end was trimmed by 1 base and the J gene end by 8 bases; junction bases not matched to a gene: 7. The CDR3 runs 15 residues. CDR3 protein: CASSQAGDRGRGYTF. Here the CDR3 DNA reads TGTGCCAGCAGCCAAGCGGGTGACAGGGGGCGAGGCTACACCTTC.

The sample holds one count of this clone. The V and J genes are TRBV28 and TRBJ1-2; TRBD1 matches at 7 bases. The length of the CDR3 is 14 residues. The V segment lost 4 bases and the J segment 8 bases; nucleotides outside the gene matches: 10. Germline V gene sequence: CDR1 MDHEN, CDR2 SYDVKM. For the CDR3, the DNA is TGTGCCAGCAGTTCACCACGACAGGGCGAAGGCTACACCTTC. Protein sequence: CASSSPRQGEGYTF.

The chain links TRBV5-1 to TRBJ2-3, with TRBD2 as a possible D gene (7 bases). Germline assignment: CDR1 SGHRS and CDR2 YFSETQ. Between the trimmed V and J ends, which lost 4 bases and 4 bases, there was a span of 19 bases. The CDR3 loop spans 16 amino acids. The CDR3: CASSPWGGPSADTQYF. The CDR3, as DNA: TGCGCCAGCAGCCCCTGGGGGGGGCCGAGCGCAGATACGCAGTATTTT.

The V gene is TRBV18, the J gene TRBJ2-7; D gene uncertain. Between the trimmed V and J ends, which lost 1 base and 3 bases, there was a span of 16 bases. CDR3 size: 16 residues. Germline V gives CDR1 KGHSH, CDR2 LQKENI. The CDR3 here is CASSPLPTRQNYEQYF. CDR3 bases: TGTGCCAGCTCACCACTCCCCACCCGTCAGAACTACGAGCAGTACTTC.

This sequence joins TRBV9 and TRBJ1-2; no reliable D call. CDR1 and CDR2 from the germline V gene are SGDLS and YYNGEE. Trimming took off 0 bases at V and 3 bases at J, with 9 bases between the two ends. The CDR3 is made up of 14 amino acids. Written as DNA, the CDR3 is TGTGCCAGCAGCGTAGAGGAGGCCTACTATGGCTACACCTTC. The encoded protein is CASSVEEAYYGYTF.

This chain connects TRBV7-2 to TRBJ2-2, with 7 bases identical to TRBD1. Unmatched junction bases numbered 8, after V lost 0 bases and J lost 7 bases. CDR3 length: 16 residues. The V gene's germline CDR1 is SGHTA and CDR2 FQGNSA. CDR3 in DNA: TGTGCCAGCAGCTTAGCAGGGGGCGCAGGTGGCGGGGAGCTGTTTTTT. It is translated as CASSLAGGAGGGELFF. The full variable domain, rest sourced from reference TRBV7-2 and TRBJ2-2, is GAGVSQSPSNKVTEKGKDVELRCDPISGHTALYWYRQSLGQGLEFLIYFQGNSAPDKSGLPSDRFSAERTGGSVSTLTIQRTQQEDSAVYLCASSLAGGAGGGELFFGEGSRLTVL.

This clone was picked up a small number of times. One end of the junction does not line up with germline, which may come from a read error. The chain carries TRBV6-6 and TRBJ1-1, with unresolved D. Germline CDR1 and CDR2: MNHNY and SVGAGI (reference sequence). The CDR3 totals 14 residues. DNA of the CDR3: TGTGCCAGCAATTACGAGGGTATCTTACCTGAAGCTTTCTTT. Its translation is CASNYEGILPEAFF.

The rearrangement joins TRBV2 to TRBJ1-5; D might be TRBD1 (5 bases). Germline V gene sequence: CDR1 SNHLY, CDR2 FYNNEI. The CDR3 runs to 14 residues. V was clipped by 6 bases and J by 3 bases, with 12 bases between them. The CDR3 loop reads CASSPRQINQPQHF. CDR3 in DNA: TGTGCCAGCAGCCCCAGACAGATCAATCAGCCCCAGCATTTT.

J is TRBJ2-1 and V is TRBV6-6; 7 bases line up with TRBD2. Germline loops: CDR1 MNHNY, CDR2 SVGAGI (reference sequence). The ends lost 0 bases at V and 3 bases at J; junction bases unmatched: 2. This CDR3 contains 15 residues. The CDR3 DNA is TGTGCCAGCAGTTACTCAGGGACTAACTACAATGAGCAGTTCTTC. It specifies CASSYSGTNYNEQFF.

The genes are TRBV18 and TRBJ2-5; a weak D match, TRBD1 (6 bases). Trimming shortened V by 6 bases and J by 2 bases, and 10 bases separated the two germline ends. This CDR3 region has 13 residues. Germline assignment: CDR1 KGHSH and CDR2 LQKENI. The CDR3 DNA reads TGTGCCAGCTCGCGTGGACAGCAAGAGACCCAGTACTTC. It codes for CASSRGQQETQYF.